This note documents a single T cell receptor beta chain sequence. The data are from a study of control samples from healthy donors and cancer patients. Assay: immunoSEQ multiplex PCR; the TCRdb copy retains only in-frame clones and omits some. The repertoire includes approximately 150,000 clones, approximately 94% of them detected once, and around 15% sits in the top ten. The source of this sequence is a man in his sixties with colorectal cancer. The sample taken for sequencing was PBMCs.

The CDR3 is CASSPGYQETQYF. In DNA, the CDR3 is TGTGCCAGCAGTCCAGGGTACCAAGAGACCCAGTACTTC. V gene TRBV6-5 combines with J gene TRBJ2-5; D may be TRBD1 (5 bases). CDR3 length: 13 residues. Germline CDR1 MNHEY, CDR2 SVGAGI. Trimming removed 5 bases at V and 0 bases at J, with 7 bases between.